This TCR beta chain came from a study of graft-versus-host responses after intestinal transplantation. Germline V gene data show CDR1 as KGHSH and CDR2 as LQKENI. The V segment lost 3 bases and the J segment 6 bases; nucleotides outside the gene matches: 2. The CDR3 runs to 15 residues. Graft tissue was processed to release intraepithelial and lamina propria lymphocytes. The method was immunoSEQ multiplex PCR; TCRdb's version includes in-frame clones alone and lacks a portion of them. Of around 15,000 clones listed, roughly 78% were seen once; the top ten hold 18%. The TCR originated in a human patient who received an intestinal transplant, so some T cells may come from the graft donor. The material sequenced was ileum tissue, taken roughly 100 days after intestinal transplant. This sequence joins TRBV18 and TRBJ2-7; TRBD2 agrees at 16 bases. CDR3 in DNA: TGTGCCAGCTCACCCGGGACTAGCGGGAGGGCCGAGCAGTACTTC. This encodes CASSPGTSGRAEQYF.